Shown below are 22 T cell receptor beta chains from a single sample sequenced in a study of long-term antiretroviral therapy in people with HIV. The libraries were made with immunoSEQ v3.0 at survey level. The protocol was immunoSEQ multiplex PCR, while the TCRdb copy is restricted to in-frame clones and leaves out a portion. The data contain roughly 28,000 clones, 75% to 95% of them seen just once; the ten biggest clones take up 4% to 4.5%. Sequencing was performed on unsorted PBMCs, taken roughly 5 years after starting antiretroviral therapy. Source of these receptors: a woman in her thirties or forties with HIV.

J is TRBJ1-2 and V is TRBV5-4, with D maybe TRBD1 (6 bases). Trimming removed 1 base from V and 8 bases from J, with 9 bases in between. Germline V gene sequence: CDR1 SGHNT, CDR2 YYREEE (reference sequence). The CDR3 length is 12 residues. The CDR3 DNA is TGTGCCAGCAGCTTGAAGGGGGGAGGCTACACCTTC. Encoded protein: CASSLKGGGYTF.

This chain uses TRBV4-1 with TRBJ1-2; no firm D call. Looked up from germline, CDR1 is MGHRA and CDR2 is YSYEKL. V was clipped by 1 base and J by 5 bases, with 8 bases between them. CDR3 length: 13 amino acids. The CDR3 loop is CASSQGLDYGYTF. DNA for the CDR3: TGCGCCAGCAGCCAAGGCCTGGATTATGGCTACACCTTC.

The rearrangement uses TRBV5-5 and TRBJ2-7; D remains unclear. CDR3 size: 15 residues. CDR1 is SGHKS and CDR2 is YYEKEE in the germline V gene (reference sequence). V was trimmed by 0 bases and J by 2 bases, leaving 12 bases between them. This CDR3 is CASSLAGPAAYEQYF. As DNA, the CDR3 is TGTGCCAGCAGCTTGGCCGGGCCGGCGGCCTACGAGCAGTACTTC.

This chain links TRBV25-1 with TRBJ2-5, with a tentative D call TRBD2 (5 bases). Trimming left V 3 bases short and J 2 bases short, with 10 bases between. This CDR3 has 14 residues. CDR1 is MGHDK, CDR2 SYGVNS, per germline. DNA of the CDR3: TGTGCCAGCAGTGAGAGTGGGAGTCAAGAGACCCAGTACTTC. Its protein is CASSESGSQETQYF.

Here the CDR3 DNA reads TGTGCCAGCAGCTTAGACAGACAGGGTCACCAGGGCTACACCTTC. Translating gives CASSLDRQGHQGYTF. The gene calls are TRBV7-8 and TRBJ1-2; the match to TRBD1 covers 7 bases. Trimming at V came to 1 base and at J to 8 bases, leaving 10 bases not matched to a gene. Germline V gene data show CDR1 as SGHVS and CDR2 as FQNEAQ. CDR3 length equals 15 residues. Full variable domain (rest looked up from reference TRBV7-8 and TRBJ1-2): GAGVSQSPRYKVAKRGQDVALRCDPISGHVSLFWYQQALGQGPEFLTYFQNEAQLDKSGLPSDRFFAERPEGSVSTLKIQRTQQEDSAVYLCASSLDRQGHQGYTFGSGTRLTVV.

The genes are TRBV5-1 and TRBJ2-5, with TRBD1 matching 7 bases. V was clipped by 7 bases and J by 3 bases; unmatched bases: 12. Germline CDR1 and CDR2: SGHRS and YFSETQ. The CDR3 totals 15 residues. CDR3 nucleotide sequence: TGCGCCAGCGGCAAACTGGGGACAGTAGAAGAGACCCAGTACTTC. Its translation: CASGKLGTVEETQYF.

The J gene is TRBJ2-1, the V gene TRBV14; perhaps TRBD1 as D (5 bases). Trimming cost V 1 base and J 0 bases, with 13 bases left between them. This CDR3 has 17 residues. CDR1 is SGHDN, CDR2 FVKESK, per germline. In nucleotides, the CDR3 is TGTGCCAGCAGCCAAGGGGGCCAGCATCGCTCCTACAATGAGCAGTTCTTC. Encoded protein: CASSQGGQHRSYNEQFF.

The gene calls are TRBV11-3 and TRBJ1-2; D gene ambiguous. CDR3 length: 16 amino acids. V was pared by 4 bases and J by 7 bases, with 22 bases between. In germline, CDR1 is SGHNT, CDR2 YENEEA. The CDR3 loop is CASSSYSRGGSGGYTF. The DNA of the CDR3 is TGTGCCAGCAGCTCTTATTCCAGAGGTGGATCCGGTGGCTACACCTTC.

The chain couples TRBV2 to TRBJ1-2; 8 nucleotides agree with TRBD1. Germline loops: CDR1 SNHLY, CDR2 FYNNEI. The CDR3 length is 14 residues. V lost 2 bases, J lost 8 bases, and 7 bases stayed unmatched. This CDR3 is CASSESGQGTGYTF. The CDR3 region has the DNA TGTGCCAGCAGTGAATCAGGACAGGGAACCGGCTACACCTTC.

The chain employs TRBV2 and TRBJ2-7; unclear D gene. Germline lookup yields CDR1 SNHLY and CDR2 FYNNEI. V gave up 8 bases and J gave up 2 bases, with 7 bases separating them. The CDR3 covers 11 residues. CDR3 residues: CASGLTYEQYF. CDR3 coding DNA: TGTGCCAGCGGGTTGACCTACGAGCAGTACTTC.

CDR3 sequence reads: CASSLGNQETQYF. The CDR3 DNA reads TGTGCCAGCAGCTTAGGCAACCAAGAGACCCAGTACTTC. The chain links TRBV11-2 to TRBJ2-5, with D unresolved. Germline V gene sequence: CDR1 SGHAT, CDR2 FQNNGV. The CDR3 is 13 residues long. V shed 1 base and J shed 0 bases, with 3 bases lying between them.

The chain couples TRBV7-2 to TRBJ1-4; D unresolved. The CDR3 runs to 13 residues. Germline CDR1 reads SGHTA; CDR2 reads FQGNSA. V lost 5 bases, J lost 5 bases, and 9 bases lay in between. CDR3 in DNA: TGTGCCAGCAGCCGAGCCAGGAATGAAAAACTGTTTTTT. This translates into CASSRARNEKLFF.

CDR3 residues: CASSRSSGNTIYF. DNA of the CDR3: TGCGCCAGCAGCCGCAGCTCTGGAAACACCATATATTTT. The chain has TRBV4-3 and TRBJ1-3, with D hard to call. CDR1 LGHNA and CDR2 YSLEER come from the germline V gene. V was shortened by 4 bases and J by 0 bases, with 4 bases between the two germline ends. The CDR3 consists of 13 residues.

The V call is TRBV9, the J call TRBJ2-1; no firm D call. This CDR3 region has 15 residues. V was shortened by 0 bases and J by 0 bases, with 7 bases between the two germline ends. Germline loops: CDR1 SGDLS, CDR2 YYNGEE. The CDR3 region has the DNA TGTGCCAGCAGCGTAGCAGTGAGCTCCTACAATGAGCAGTTCTTC. Protein product: CASSVAVSSYNEQFF.

DNA of the CDR3: TGTGCCAGCAGTTACCCCCCAGGGGGGAGGAATACTGAAGCTTTCTTT. Encoded protein: CASSYPPGGRNTEAFF. The V call is TRBV6-5, the J call TRBJ1-1, with 7 bases identical to TRBD1. Trimming at V came to 2 bases and at J to 5 bases, leaving 11 bases not matched to a gene. CDR3 length equals 16 residues. CDR1 MNHEY and CDR2 SVGAGI come from the germline V gene.

The gene calls are TRBV6-4 and TRBJ2-1, with 9 positions matching TRBD2. V lost 8 bases, J lost 5 bases, and 10 bases stayed unmatched. CDR3 length: 15 residues. Germline CDR1 and CDR2: MRHNA and SNTAGT. In DNA form, the CDR3 reads TGTGCCAGCTCCCGGGCGGGAGGGACTCACAATGAGCAGTTCTTC. As protein: CASSRAGGTHNEQFF.

The chain joins TRBV10-3 to TRBJ1-2, with 10 positions matching TRBD1. This CDR3 spans 15 amino acids. V lost 8 bases to trimming and J lost 3 bases; unmatched junction nucleotides: 9. Germline CDR1 ENHRY, CDR2 SYGVKD. The DNA for the CDR3 is TGTGCCATCGGTCCAGGACAGGGGGGTTACTATGGCTACACCTTC. Its protein product is CAIGPGQGGYYGYTF.

The chain couples TRBV7-2 to TRBJ1-1; D is perhaps TRBD1 (6 bases). The CDR3 length is 14 residues. Trimming took 3 bases from V and 3 from J, leaving 11 bases between them. Germline V lookup: CDR1 SGHTA, CDR2 FQGNSA. CDR3 sequence reads: CASSFKGGDTEAFF. In DNA, the CDR3 is TGTGCCAGCAGCTTCAAGGGGGGGGACACTGAAGCTTTCTTT.

This chain links TRBV7-6 with TRBJ2-7; 8 bases are a match to TRBD2. V lost 4 bases to trimming and J lost 1 base; unmatched junction nucleotides: 6. The germline CDR1 and CDR2 sequences are SGHVS and FNYEAQ. The CDR3 extends over 15 amino acids. The CDR3 protein is CASSSTSGSSYEQYF. The CDR3 DNA follows: TGTGCCAGCAGCTCCACGAGCGGGAGTTCCTACGAGCAGTACTTC.

This clone was seen only a few times. V and J are TRBV5-1 and TRBJ1-2, with D perhaps matching TRBD1 (5 bases). Germline lookup yields CDR1 SGHRS and CDR2 YFSETQ. The CDR3 loop spans 13 amino acids. V was pared by 2 bases and J by 8 bases, with 13 bases between. The CDR3 nucleotides are TGCGCCAGCAGCTTCAGAACAGGCAAGGGCTACACCTTC. Residues: CASSFRTGKGYTF.

This clone has only one observation. V is TRBV6-5 and J is TRBJ2-5; TRBD1 matches at 7 bases. Germline assignment: CDR1 MNHEY and CDR2 SVGAGI. The V gene end was trimmed by 7 bases and the J gene end by 2 bases; junction bases not matched to a gene: 7. The CDR3 runs 14 residues. Here the CDR3 DNA reads TGTGCCAGCACCCCAGACAGGGAACAAGAGACCCAGTACTTC. Translation: CASTPDREQETQYF.

Concerning this clone itself: The same CDR3 arises from other DNA sequences in this sample as well. The V call is TRBV5-1, the J call TRBJ2-7, with no clear D. CDR1 and CDR2 (germline): SGHRS, YFSETQ. The CDR3 sequence is 14 residues long. The V end lost 0 bases, the J end lost 5 bases, and 12 bases lay between the germline ends. Here the CDR3 reads CASSLEGSPDEQYF. The CDR3 DNA sequence: TGCGCCAGCAGCTTGGAGGGCTCCCCAGACGAGCAGTACTTC.